The 15 T cell receptor beta chains below come from one sample, sequenced in a study of T cells in Graves' hyperthyroidism and ophthalmopathy. What was amplified from RNA transcripts were TCR beta CDR3 regions. In the first-round RT-PCR of the TCR CDR3, the HTBI primer set was used. Via MiXCR, TCRdb re-called the multiplex PCR reads, giving one row per CDR3 protein. Of about 700,000 distinct CDR3 sequences listed, about 14% were seen once; the top ten hold 10% to 13%. The specimen sequenced was blood. The source is a woman between 18 and 29 years old with Graves' hyperthyroidism.

This clonotype appeared a few times. The chain uses TRBV24-1 and TRBJ2-7; no reliable D call. The CDR3 contains 13 residues. Trimming removed 4 bases from V and 5 bases from J, with 11 bases in between. In germline, CDR1 is KGHDR, CDR2 SFDVKD. The CDR3 DNA reads as TGTGCCACCAGTGAAGGAGTTTTCGACGAGCAGTACTTC. This translates into CATSEGVFDEQYF.

The table lists this clonotype with many counts. At one end the junction does not follow the germline gene, possibly because of a read error. The chain is built from TRBV20-1 and TRBJ1-1; TRBD1 is a possible D gene (6 bases). CDR1 is DFQATT, CDR2 SNEGSKA, per germline (reference sequence). The CDR3 extends over 14 amino acids. The DNA of the CDR3 is TGCAGTACTAGAGGGAGGACAGATAACACTGAAGCTTTCTTT. It encodes CSTRGRTDNTEAFF.

This clonotype has at least ten counts. The CDR3 DNA follows: TGTGCCAGCAGCTTATCACCCAGGACAGACTCTGGAAACACCATATATTTT. Translated, it gives CASSLSPRTDSGNTIYF. The chain has TRBV7-6 and TRBJ1-3, with a possible D match to TRBD1 (6 bases). CDR1 and CDR2 from the germline V gene are SGHVS and FNYEAQ. CDR3 length: 17 residues. V was pared by 2 bases and J by 0 bases, with 14 bases between. The full variable domain, with the rest looked up from reference TRBV7-6 and TRBJ1-3, is GAGVSQSPRYKVTKRGQDVALRCDPISGHVSLYWYRQALGQGPEFLTYFNYEAQQDKSGLPNDRFSAERPEGSISTLTIQRTEQRDSAMYRCASSLSPRTDSGNTIYFGEGSWLTVV.

This clonotype came up a few times. The V and J genes are TRBV18 and TRBJ1-4; TRBD1 matches 9 bases. The J segment lost 5 bases and the V segment lost 4 bases, leaving 11 bases of the junction unmatched. The V gene's germline CDR1 is KGHSH and CDR2 LQKENI. The CDR3 is 17 residues long. CDR3: CASSRIATGTGNEKLFF. CDR3 coding DNA: TGTGCCAGCTCACGGATTGCAACCGGGACAGGGAATGAAAAACTGTTTTTT.

This clonotype has more than one count but fewer than ten. The CDR3 loop reads CSASGTTNEKLFF. The CDR3 nucleotides are TGCAGTGCATCAGGGACCACTAATGAAAAACTGTTTTTT. The genes are TRBV20-1 and TRBJ1-4; TRBD1 might be the D (5 bases). Trimming removed 6 bases from V and 2 bases from J, with 10 bases in between. The CDR3 length is 13 residues. Germline V gene sequence: CDR1 DFQATT, CDR2 SNEGSKA (reference sequence).

This clonotype was counted ten times or more. This sequence joins TRBV6-2 or TRBV6-3 and TRBJ2-7, with a possible D match to TRBD1 (6 bases). V lost 8 bases and J 6 bases, leaving 17 bases between the germline ends. Germline V gene data show CDR1 as MNHEY and CDR2 as SVGEGT. The CDR3 sequence is 13 residues long. This chain's CDR3 is CASGRSGVREQYF. For the CDR3, the DNA is TGTGCCAGCGGAAGATCAGGGGTGCGCGAGCAGTACTTC.

This clonotype was recorded at least ten times. The rearrangement links TRBV6-2 or TRBV6-3 to TRBJ2-1; 7 nucleotides match TRBD2. Germline trimming cut 2 bases from V and 6 bases from J; bases unmatched to any gene: 10. The CDR3 is made up of 16 amino acids. CDR1 is MNHEY and CDR2 is SVGEGT in the germline V gene. This chain's CDR3 is CASSYPPLGGINEQFF. DNA for the CDR3: TGTGCCAGCAGTTACCCCCCCCTGGGAGGGATCAATGAGCAGTTCTTC.

This clonotype has just a few counts. This chain joins TRBV7-9 and TRBJ2-1; TRBD1 matches 8 bases. Germline trimming cut 2 bases from V and 6 bases from J; bases unmatched to any gene: 9. The CDR3 runs to 16 residues. In germline, CDR1 is SEHNR, CDR2 FQNEAQ (reference sequence). The CDR3 nucleotides are TGTGCCAGCAGCTTAACCGGACAGGGCTTCTCCAATGAGCAGTTCTTC. As protein: CASSLTGQGFSNEQFF.

The table lists this clonotype with many counts. J is TRBJ2-3 and V is TRBV24-1; TRBD2 aligns across 8 bases. Trimming at V came to 3 bases and at J to 1 base, leaving 5 bases not matched to a gene. The CDR3 extends over 16 amino acids. Looked up from germline, CDR1 is KGHDR and CDR2 is SFDVKD. CDR3 nucleotides: TGTGCCACCAGTGATGCGACTAGCGCGGGCACAGATACGCAGTATTTT. Its translation: CATSDATSAGTDTQYF.

This clonotype was seen ten or more times. V usage is TRBV2 and J usage is TRBJ2-7; 8 bases map to TRBD1. V shed 8 bases, J shed 2 bases, and the junction held 8 bases outside the gene matches. Germline CDR1 SNHLY, CDR2 FYNNEI. The CDR3 is made up of 14 amino acids. The DNA for the CDR3 is TGTGCCAGCTATAGGACAGGGCGTACCTACGAGCAGTACTTC. This gives the protein CASYRTGRTYEQYF.

There are many counts of this clonotype. The rearrangement links TRBV11-2 to TRBJ2-1; perhaps TRBD1 as D (5 bases). Between the trimmed V and J ends, which lost 2 bases and 8 bases, there was a span of 13 bases. The CDR3 spans 14 residues. CDR1 and CDR2 (germline): SGHAT, FQNNGV. This chain's CDR3 is CASSLSQGWYEQFF. For the CDR3, the DNA is TGTGCCAGCAGCTTAAGCCAGGGTTGGTATGAGCAGTTCTTC. Using reference TRBV11-2 and TRBJ2-1 for the parts outside the CDR3, the full variable domain is EAGVAQSPRYKIIEKRQSVAFWCNPISGHATLYWYQQILGQGPKLLIQFQNNGVVDDSQLPKDRFSAERLKGVDSTLKIQPAKLEDSAVYLCASSLSQGWYEQFFGPGTRLTVL.

This clonotype has just a few counts. The chain combines TRBV20-1 with TRBJ1-2, with D possibly TRBD1 on 5 matching bases. The CDR3 is made up of 15 amino acids. Trimming stripped 1 base from V and 7 bases from J, with 19 bases between. Germline V gives CDR1 DFQATT, CDR2 SNEGSKA (reference sequence). CDR3 in amino acids: CSARAIRGEIFGYTF. CDR3 sequence (DNA): TGCAGTGCTAGAGCTATTCGGGGGGAGATTTTTGGCTACACCTTC.

This clonotype was observed a single time. Because it lacks the conserved phenylalanine or tryptophan at the end, this CDR3 is likely a read error. V gene TRBV7-8 combines with J gene TRBJ2-3; no definite D call. The CDR3 consists of 15 residues. Trimming cost V 1 base and J 3 bases, with 11 bases left between them. Germline V gives CDR1 SGHVS, CDR2 FQNEAQ. CDR3 bases: TGTGCCAGCAGCTTAGTCAGTATGAGGACAGATACGCAGTATCTT. Its protein is CASSLVSMRTDTQYL.

CDR3: CASSVEYALGLYGYTF. Written as DNA, the CDR3 is TGTGCCAGCAGCGTCGAGTATGCGTTGGGGCTCTATGGCTACACCTTC. This chain links TRBV9 with TRBJ1-2, with D possibly being TRBD1 (5 bases). The V gene's germline CDR1 is SGDLS and CDR2 YYNGEE. V lost 2 bases and J lost 4, with 18 bases in between. The length of the CDR3 is 16 residues.

The V gene is TRBV27, the J gene TRBJ2-1; TRBD2 aligns across 8 bases. The CDR3 consists of 13 residues. CDR1 and CDR2 from the germline V gene are MNHEY and SMNVEV (reference sequence). V lost 2 bases, J lost 8 bases, and 2 bases stayed unmatched. As DNA, the CDR3 is TGTGCCAGCAGTTTAAGCGGGAGCTATGAGCAGTTCTTC. Its translation: CASSLSGSYEQFF.